The source of this T cell receptor beta chain is a study of T cells expressing NK-cell markers. Study-wide context: All TCR beta repertoires analysed originated from sorted CD3+CD56+NKG2C+, CD3+CD56+NKG2C- and CD3+CD56-NKG2C+ T cells. Study-wide points: A few donors' CD3+CD56-NKG2C+ cells were dominated by the same clonotypes.

TCRdb reanalyzed the 5' RACE reads and collapses them to one entry per CDR3 protein, without DNA. The sample shows 3,000 to 3,500 distinct CDR3 sequences, and more than 25% sits with its ten largest clones. Turning to this clonotype: Its target is unknown.

The CDR3 covers 15 residues. Germline lookup yields CDR1 MNHNS and CDR2 SASEGT. The chain employs TRBV6-1 and TRBJ2-3; TCRdb calls TRBD2, which cannot be checked without DNA. This receptor was taken from a young woman in good health. Material for sequencing was blood T cells: a sorted CD56 or NKG2C T cell subset, CD4+ or CD8+ T cells, or bulk PBMC T cells (not recorded which). The CDR3 here is CASSESSGGAATQYF.